Following are 10 T cell receptor beta chains from one sample sequenced in a study of T cells in Graves' hyperthyroidism and ophthalmopathy. Regions amplified from RNA transcripts were the TCR beta CDR3 regions. The TCR CDR3 was amplified in a first-round RT-PCR using the HTBI primer set. Using its own MiXCR run on the multiplex PCR reads, TCRdb lists one record per CDR3 protein. This table holds under 300,000 distinct CDR3 sequences, around 22% found once. Sequencing was done on a sample of blood. All receptors come from a man aged 25-45 years with Graves' ophthalmopathy.

This clonotype has at least ten counts. V usage is TRBV27 and J usage is TRBJ1-1; D may be TRBD1 (6 bases). This CDR3 has 13 residues. Trimming removed 7 bases at V and 3 bases at J, with 12 bases between. Germline CDR1 is MNHEY and CDR2 is SMNVEV (reference sequence). In DNA form, the CDR3 reads TGTGCCAGCACTGGGGGCCTGGACACTGAAGCTTTCTTT. The encoded protein is CASTGGLDTEAFF.

This clonotype was found many times. The J gene is TRBJ2-1, the V gene TRBV7-2, with a tentative D call TRBD2 (7 bases). The CDR3 runs 14 residues. From germline, CDR1 is SGHTA and CDR2 FQGNSA. With 0 bases removed from V and 7 bases from J, the gap between germline ends came to 10 bases. In DNA form, the CDR3 reads TGTGCCAGCAGCTTAGCGGCGGGGGCTAATGAGCAGTTCTTC. This gives the protein CASSLAAGANEQFF.

This clonotype appeared many times. The CDR3 DNA reads as TGCAGTGCTAGAGACCACTACGAGCAGTACTTC. It is translated as CSARDHYEQYF. The chain carries TRBV20-1 and TRBJ2-7; unclear D gene. Trimming cost V 0 bases and J 3 bases, with 3 bases left between them. The CDR3 length is 11 residues. CDR1 DFQATT and CDR2 SNEGSKA come from the germline V gene (reference sequence).

The gene calls are TRBV19 and TRBJ1-1; no clear D gene. There are 13 residues in the CDR3. The V and J ends lost 1 base and 1 base respectively, with 4 bases between them. Looked up from germline, CDR1 is LNHDA and CDR2 is SQIVND (reference sequence). CDR3 coding DNA: TGTGCCAGTAGTATAGTTAGGAACACTGAAGCTTTCTTT. Translated, it gives CASSIVRNTEAFF.

This clonotype was detected a few times. V gene TRBV28 combines with J gene TRBJ1-3; D is uncertain. CDR3 length: 16 residues. CDR1 is MDHEN and CDR2 is SYDVKM in the germline V gene. Trimming took off 3 bases at V and 3 bases at J, with 15 bases between the two ends. The CDR3 sequence: CASSFPRREDGNTIYF. CDR3 nucleotide sequence: TGTGCCAGCAGTTTCCCTCGACGGGAGGATGGAAACACCATATATTTT.

The chain couples TRBV12-3 or TRBV12-4 to TRBJ2-3; D not certain. Between the trimmed V and J ends, which lost 3 bases and 11 bases, there was a span of 12 bases. This CDR3 spans 12 amino acids. In nucleotides, the CDR3 is TGTGCCAGCAGTTTGGTGGAGCACAAGCAGTATTTT. Encoded protein: CASSLVEHKQYF.

The chain employs TRBV5-1 and TRBJ2-2; 14 bases match TRBD2. Germline V gene data show CDR1 as SGHRS and CDR2 as YFSETQ. The CDR3 contains 16 residues. V shed 5 bases, J shed 8 bases, and the junction held 8 bases outside the gene matches. The CDR3 DNA sequence: TGCGCCAGCAGATTTGGACTAGCGGGAGGCGAGGGGGAGCTGTTTTTT. The encoded protein is CASRFGLAGGEGELFF. Variable domain in full (rest from reference TRBV5-1 and TRBJ2-2): KAGVTQTPRYLIKTRGQQVTLSCSPISGHRSVSWYQQTPGQGLQFLFEYFSETQRNKGNFPGRFSGRQFSNSRSEMNVSTLELGDSALYLCASRFGLAGGEGELFFGEGSRLTVL.

Only a few counts were recorded for this clonotype. This chain connects TRBV5-1 to TRBJ2-1, with 7 nucleotides matching TRBD1. J gave up 14 bases and V 4 bases, and 6 bases lay outside the gene matches. The length of the CDR3 is 11 residues. Germline CDR1 SGHRS, CDR2 YFSETQ. CDR3 nucleotide sequence: TGCGCCAGCAGCGCCGACAGGGTGGAGTTCTTC. Translating it yields CASSADRVEFF.

This chain joins TRBV5-1 and TRBJ2-1; 7 nucleotides agree with TRBD1. The CDR3 runs to 15 residues. Trimming at V came to 3 bases and at J to 2 bases, leaving 5 bases not matched to a gene. Germline V CDR1 and CDR2: SGHRS, YFSETQ. Here the CDR3 reads CASSYTGDTYNEQFF. The CDR3 DNA reads as TGCGCCAGCAGCTATACAGGGGACACCTACAATGAGCAGTTCTTC.

This clonotype was seen ten or more times. J is TRBJ2-5 and V is TRBV12-3 or TRBV12-4, with 8 nucleotides matching TRBD2. The trim removed 6 bases at V and 5 bases at J, leaving 11 bases unmatched. The CDR3 has 15 amino acids. CDR3 loop: CASSRIAGLGETQYF. CDR3 nucleotide sequence: TGTGCCAGCAGCCGAATAGCGGGGCTCGGGGAGACCCAGTACTTC.